The clone carrying this TCR beta chain turned up a few times. These data belong to a study of identical twins. TCRdb called the 5' RACE reads again in MiXCR, with one record for every CDR3 protein. The sample records approximately 210,000 distinct CDR3 sequences, 6.5% to 8% being singletons. Germline CDR1 is LGHDT and CDR2 is YNNKEL (reference sequence). The CDR3 is 15 amino acids. Trimming shortened V by 2 bases and J by 4 bases, and 11 bases separated the two germline ends. Another study also made use of these data, one on T cells expressing NK-cell markers.

The chain couples TRBV3-1 to TRBJ2-2; D unclear. Sequenced input: CD8+ T cells sorted from blood. The receptor was derived from a woman aged 18-29 years in good health. The CDR3 region is CASSQTERSTGELFF. The CDR3 DNA is TGTGCCAGCAGCCAAACGGAACGGAGCACCGGGGAGCTGTTTTTT.